The entry below describes one TCR beta chain. What it binds is unknown. With 60 Vbeta and 13 Jbeta primers, the PCR was carried out. Libraries were prepared by immunoSEQ multiplex PCR; TCRdb keeps only in-frame clonotypes and omits some of them. The table includes some 100,000 clones, 79% detected once. The sample comes from a study of cytomegalovirus exposure and HLA in healthy donors. Findings and limits, study-wide: Exclusion as indistinguishable affected some V segments, including TRBV6-2 and TRBV6-3.

V lost 5 bases to trimming and J lost 9 bases; unmatched junction nucleotides: 13. Germline V gives CDR1 LNHDA, CDR2 SQIVND (reference sequence). The length of the CDR3 is 16 residues. Material for sequencing was PBMCs. The TCR was taken from a male donor in good health and CMV-seropositive. The rearrangement uses TRBV19 and TRBJ2-2, with TRBD1 identical over 9 bases. Here the CDR3 DNA reads TGTGCCAGTAGTCTTGGGACAGGGAGAACACTCAGGGAGCTGTTTTTT. The encoded protein is CASSLGTGRTLRELFF.